The 13 T cell receptor beta chains listed next were all sequenced from one sample in a study of identical twins. TCRdb re-derived calls from the 5' RACE reads in MiXCR, one entry per CDR3 protein. Of hundreds of thousands of distinct CDR3 sequences in the sample, about 20% are singletons; the top ten hold around 4.5%. These data also featured in a second study, about T cells expressing NK-cell markers.

Sequenced: PBMCs. These receptors originate from a woman younger than 35 in good health.

This clonotype was seen only a few times. V gene TRBV20-1 combines with J gene TRBJ1-2; no clear D gene. Germline V lookup: CDR1 DFQATT, CDR2 SNEGSKA (reference sequence). The V and J ends lost 5 bases and 8 bases respectively, with 9 bases between them. CDR3 length equals 10 residues. The CDR3 DNA reads as TGCAGTGCTGATCCGGGAGGCTACACCTTC. It translates to CSADPGGYTF.

J is TRBJ2-7 and V is TRBV15, with 9 bases lining up with TRBD1. J was trimmed by 6 bases and V by 2 bases; bases with no gene match: 5. This CDR3 contains 14 residues. Germline V gives CDR1 LNHNV, CDR2 YYDKDF (reference sequence). The CDR3 sequence is CATSRSRDRAEQYF. CDR3 bases: TGTGCCACCAGCAGATCCCGGGACAGGGCCGAGCAGTACTTC.

The rearrangement joins TRBV12-3 or TRBV12-4 to TRBJ1-6; 8 bases are a match to TRBD1. The CDR3 totals 13 residues. Trimming at V came to 6 bases and at J to 14 bases, leaving 9 bases not matched to a gene. The CDR3 nucleotides read TGTGCCAGCAGACCCGGACAGGGAAGGTCCCTCCACTTT. Translated, it gives CASRPGQGRSLHF.

J is TRBJ1-1 and V is TRBV7-9, with 10 bases lining up with TRBD1. Germline V gene data show CDR1 as SEHNR and CDR2 as FQNEAQ (reference sequence). The V and J ends lost 4 bases and 3 bases, in that order; junction bases with no gene match: 8. This CDR3 is 16 amino acids long. CDR3 residues: CASSWGHGQGDTEAFF. Here the CDR3 DNA reads TGTGCCAGCAGCTGGGGGCACGGACAGGGGGACACTGAAGCTTTCTTT. Variable domain in full (rest from reference TRBV7-9 and TRBJ1-1): DTGVSQNPRHKITKRGQNVTFRCDPISEHNRLYWYRQTLGQGPEFLTYFQNEAQLEKSRLLSDRFSAERPKGSFSTLEIQRTEQGDSAMYLCASSWGHGQGDTEAFFGQGTRLTVV.

The chain carries TRBV14 and TRBJ2-2; unclear D gene. The CDR3 totals 13 residues. V was shortened by 4 bases and J by 5 bases, with 8 bases between the two germline ends. Germline CDR1 is SGHDN and CDR2 is FVKESK. CDR3 sequence (DNA): TGTGCCAGCAGCCCGAGCAGGACCGGGGAGCTGTTTTTT. It encodes CASSPSRTGELFF.

This clonotype was seen only a few times. The V and J genes are TRBV10-3 and TRBJ2-7, with D maybe TRBD2 (5 bases). Germline CDR1 ENHRY, CDR2 SYGVKD. V lost 2 bases and J lost 5, with 7 bases in between. This CDR3 region has 12 residues. CDR3 sequence reads: CAISEGLHEQYF. Written as DNA, the CDR3 is TGTGCCATCAGTGAGGGACTCCACGAGCAGTACTTC.

There are a few counts of this clonotype. This chain links TRBV6-1 with TRBJ1-1, with a tentative D call TRBD1 (6 bases). The V and J ends lost 8 bases and 0 bases respectively, with 13 bases between them. The length of the CDR3 is 14 residues. Germline V gene lookup returns CDR1 MNHNS and CDR2 SASEGT. The CDR3 is CASQTGRMNTEAFF. The CDR3 DNA sequence: TGTGCCAGCCAAACAGGGCGGATGAACACTGAAGCTTTCTTT.

In its sample, this clonotype was seen a few times. V usage is TRBV14 and J usage is TRBJ2-7; 10 bases match TRBD2. Germline trimming cut 4 bases from V and 6 bases from J; bases unmatched to any gene: 3. This CDR3 region has 13 residues. Germline V lookup: CDR1 SGHDN, CDR2 FVKESK. The DNA for the CDR3 is TGTGCCAGCAGCCCCTGGACTAGCGGCGAGCAGTACTTC. Translating it yields CASSPWTSGEQYF.

The gene calls are TRBV20-1 and TRBJ2-3; D gene uncertain. Germline loops: CDR1 DFQATT, CDR2 SNEGSKA (reference sequence). This CDR3 contains 14 residues. Trimming stripped 0 bases from V and 3 bases from J, with 10 bases between. In nucleotides, the CDR3 is TGCAGTGCTAGAGATTGGAAGAAGACAGATACGCAGTATTTT. Translated, it gives CSARDWKKTDTQYF.

V usage is TRBV7-2 and J usage is TRBJ2-5; TRBD2 agrees at 7 bases. Germline values: CDR1 SGHTA, CDR2 FQGNSA. Trimming removed 3 bases from V and 5 bases from J; junction bases left unmatched: 6. The CDR3 runs 14 residues. The CDR3: CASSFGGLRETQYF. The DNA for the CDR3 is TGTGCCAGCAGCTTCGGGGGGTTGAGGGAGACCCAGTACTTC.

Worth noting for this clonotype: The germline gene is not matched at one end of the junction; a read error may be the cause. The gene calls are TRBV18 and TRBJ2-7; the D is unclear. The germline CDR1 and CDR2 sequences are KGHSH and LQKENI. The CDR3 extends over 12 amino acids. The CDR3, as DNA: TGTGCCAGCTCCCCACAGCAGCACGAGCAGTACTTC. This sequence encodes CASSPQQHEQYF. Based on the CDR3 plus reference TRBV18 and TRBJ2-7, the full variable domain is NAGVMQNPRHLVRRRGQEARLRCSPMKGHSHVYWYRQLPEEGLKFMVYLQKENIIDESGMPKERFSAEFPKEGPSILRIQQVVRGDSAAYFCASSPQQHEQYFGPGTRLTVT.

This clonotype was recorded many times. The V call is TRBV6-5, the J call TRBJ2-4; tentative D call: TRBD2 (5 bases). V lost 2 bases and J 9 bases, leaving 5 bases between the germline ends. This CDR3 region has 11 residues. Germline V gives CDR1 MNHEY, CDR2 SVGAGI. The CDR3 loop reads CASSYRGIQYF. The DNA of the CDR3 is TGTGCCAGCAGTTACCGGGGCATTCAGTACTTC.

The table lists this clonotype with a few counts. The chain has TRBV10-3 and TRBJ2-1; 11 bases align to TRBD2. Germline loops: CDR1 ENHRY, CDR2 SYGVKD. V shed 3 bases, J shed 4 bases, and the junction held 11 bases outside the gene matches. The CDR3 loop spans 18 amino acids. The CDR3, as DNA: TGTGCCATCAGTGACGGAGGGACTAGCGGTTTTATTTACAATGAGCAGTTCTTC. It specifies CAISDGGTSGFIYNEQFF.